The TCR beta chain described here comes from a study of CD8+CD57+ T cells in acquired aplastic anemia. Study in general: Average DNA yield from sorted CD4+ and CD8+ cells was about 3.2 ug.

TCR beta VDJ combinations and CDR3 sequences were profiled from genomic DNA. TCRdb processed the reads anew with MiXCR; each CDR3 protein has one entry. Among about 180,000 distinct CDR3 sequences listed, less than 60% were seen once. Sequencing involved patients with CD8+CD57+ cell expansion previously shown by flow cytometry. By proportion, this clonotype is medium-sized. V shed 8 bases, J shed 5 bases, and the junction held 14 bases outside the gene matches. The CDR3 is made up of 16 amino acids. CDR1 and CDR2 from the germline V gene are LNHNV and YYDKDF (reference sequence). The rearrangement links TRBV15 to TRBJ1-1; 10 bases align to TRBD1. This clonotype was obtained from a human donor with aplastic anemia. Sequencing was done on a sample of sorted CD4+, CD8+, or CD8+CD57+ T cells (not recorded which) from PBMCs. CDR3 protein: CATGSTRTGGRTEAFF. CDR3 DNA: TGTGCCACCGGATCCACGCGGACAGGGGGGCGAACTGAAGCTTTCTTT.